The 19 T cell receptor beta chains below come from one sample, sequenced in a study of lymphopenia after photon versus proton radiotherapy. The repertoire was sequenced with immunoSEQ multiplex PCR; TCRdb's copy has only in-frame clones and lacks some. The profile covers about 50,000 clones, with around 82% appearing a single time and 25% to 30% taken by the ten largest. Sequenced here: peripheral blood, sampled from a patient treated with photon-based radiotherapy. Source of these receptors: a man between 45 and 60 years old with gastric cancer.

The CDR3 DNA follows: TGTGCCAGCAGCACGGGACAGGGTAAAGGCTACACCTTC. Amino acids: CASSTGQGKGYTF. V gene TRBV21-1 combines with J gene TRBJ1-2; the table gives TRBD1 as D, unverified against the DNA. TRBV21-1 is an annotated pseudogene. The CDR3 contains 13 residues.

The rearrangement joins TRBV6-6 to TRBJ2-7; 10 bases line up with TRBD2. The CDR3 has 15 residues. Germline trimming cut 2 bases from V and 7 bases from J; bases unmatched to any gene: 8. Germline V gives CDR1 MNHNY, CDR2 SVGAGI (reference sequence). The CDR3 region is CASSYASSGSSEQYF. CDR3 in DNA: TGTGCCAGCAGTTACGCTTCTAGCGGGAGTAGTGAGCAGTACTTC.

The chain uses TRBV27 and TRBJ2-3; 7 nucleotides align to TRBD2. This CDR3 spans 16 amino acids. CDR1 is MNHEY and CDR2 is SMNVEV in the germline V gene (reference sequence). The V and J ends lost 4 bases and 0 bases, in that order; junction bases with no gene match: 7. The CDR3 coding sequence is TGTGCCAGCAGTTCGGGACTAAAGGCTAGCACAGATACGCAGTATTTT. Amino acid sequence: CASSSGLKASTDTQYF.

Of note for this clone: At one of its ends the junction is not consistent with the germline gene, which may arise from a read error. The chain couples TRBV16 to TRBJ2-7; possibly TRBD2 for D (5 bases). Germline V lookup: CDR1 KGHSY, CDR2 FQNENV. The CDR3 totals 13 residues. The CDR3 here is CASSQSQRSIPIF. In DNA, the CDR3 is TGTGCCAGCAGCCAATCCCAGCGGTCGATTCCCATCTTC.

This sequence joins TRBV19 and TRBJ1-1; D unclear. The CDR3 extends over 16 amino acids. Germline V gene sequence: CDR1 LNHDA, CDR2 SQIVND (reference sequence). Trimming cost V 0 bases and J 0 bases, with 11 bases left between them. The CDR3 is CASSIEFEGLNTEAFF. The CDR3 DNA follows: TGTGCCAGTAGTATAGAATTTGAGGGCCTGAACACTGAAGCTTTCTTT.

The count of this clone is one. V is TRBV7-9 and J is TRBJ2-3; D gene unclear. This CDR3 spans 13 amino acids. The germline gives CDR1 SEHNR, CDR2 FQNEAQ (reference sequence). V was cut by 5 bases and J by 2 bases, with 8 bases left in between. For the CDR3, the DNA is TGTGCCAGCAGCGCCTGGGACACAGATACGCAGTATTTT. Residues: CASSAWDTDTQYF.

The CDR3 loop is CASSNRKGADFDEQFF. Written as DNA, the CDR3 is TGTGCCAGCAGTAATCGAAAGGGAGCGGATTTCGATGAGCAGTTCTTC. This chain links TRBV7-9 with TRBJ2-1; D is possibly TRBD2 (5 bases). V was shortened by 6 bases and J by 8 bases, with 23 bases between the two germline ends. The CDR3 is 16 residues long. Germline V gene sequence: CDR1 SEHNR, CDR2 FQNEAQ (reference sequence).

The chain uses TRBV6-1 and TRBJ2-2; 11 nucleotides agree with TRBD1. There are 14 residues in the CDR3. After removal of 7 bases from V and 7 bases from J, the junction contained 5 bases not matched to a gene. Germline lookup yields CDR1 MNHNS and CDR2 SASEGT. CDR3: CASTGQGAGGELFF. The CDR3, as DNA: TGTGCCAGCACAGGACAGGGGGCTGGCGGGGAGCTGTTTTTT.

The chain recombines TRBV4-1 with TRBJ2-1; 11 bases match TRBD1. The germline V gene has CDR1 MGHRA and CDR2 YSYEKL. Trimming at V came to 3 bases and at J to 4 bases, leaving 5 bases not matched to a gene. This CDR3 contains 16 residues. CDR3 amino acids: CASSHAGTGGYNEQFF. The CDR3 DNA reads TGCGCCAGCAGCCACGCTGGGACAGGGGGATACAATGAGCAGTTCTTC.

The chain recombines TRBV15 with TRBJ2-5; D is ambiguous. Germline CDR1 and CDR2: LNHNV and YYDKDF (reference sequence). Trimming took off 0 bases at V and 5 bases at J, with 7 bases between the two ends. The CDR3 spans 13 residues. The CDR3 reads CATSREAKETQYF. As DNA, the CDR3 is TGTGCCACCAGCAGAGAGGCCAAGGAGACCCAGTACTTC. The variable domain in full, with the rest retrieved from reference TRBV15 and TRBJ2-5, is DAMVIQNPRYQVTQFGKPVTLSCSQTLNHNVMYWYQQKSSQAPKLLFHYYDKDFNNEADTPDNFQSRRPNTSFCFLDIRSPGLGDTAMYLCATSREAKETQYFGPGTRLLVL.

The gene calls are TRBV6-6 and TRBJ1-2; no reliable D call. Germline assignment: CDR1 MNHNY and CDR2 SVGAGI (reference sequence). With 0 bases removed from V and 8 bases from J, the gap between germline ends came to 13 bases. The length of the CDR3 is 14 residues. The CDR3 is CASSYSPGALGYTF. The CDR3 DNA is TGTGCCAGCAGTTACTCCCCCGGAGCATTGGGCTACACCTTC.

The chain couples TRBV19 to TRBJ2-7, with D unclear. CDR1 LNHDA and CDR2 SQIVND come from the germline V gene (reference sequence). V was cut by 5 bases and J by 4 bases, with 15 bases left in between. The CDR3 sequence is 14 residues long. The CDR3 spells CASSVSGSLYEQYF. As DNA, the CDR3 is TGTGCCAGTAGTGTCTCCGGTTCTTTGTACGAGCAGTACTTC. Using reference TRBV19 and TRBJ2-7 for the parts outside the CDR3, the full variable domain is DGGITQSPKYLFRKEGQNVTLSCEQNLNHDAMYWYRQDPGQGLRLIYYSQIVNDFQKGDIAEGYSVSREKKESFPLTVTSAQKNPTAFYLCASSVSGSLYEQYFGPGTRLTVT.

The chain carries TRBV25-1 and TRBJ1-4; D perhaps matches TRBD1 (6 bases). Germline V lookup: CDR1 MGHDK, CDR2 SYGVNS. Trimming removed 4 bases at V and 4 bases at J, with 16 bases between. This CDR3 region has 16 residues. CDR3 bases: TGTGCCAGCAGTGCAGATTCAGGGGACGTTAATGAAAAACTGTTTTTT. Encoded protein: CASSADSGDVNEKLFF.

The J gene is TRBJ2-2, the V gene TRBV4-2; D unclear. V was shortened by 1 base and J by 3 bases, with 12 bases between the two germline ends. The CDR3 totals 16 residues. Germline loops: CDR1 LGHNA, CDR2 YNFKEQ. Written as DNA, the CDR3 is TGTGCCAGCAGCCAAGCGATGTGGCTCGACACCGGGGAGCTGTTTTTT. It translates to CASSQAMWLDTGELFF.

The chain uses TRBV28 and TRBJ1-3; D uncertain. Germline V lookup: CDR1 MDHEN, CDR2 SYDVKM. The CDR3 runs to 14 residues. Trimming pared 8 bases from V and 0 bases from J, leaving 11 bases between. CDR3 sequence: CASGPVLSGNTIYF. The CDR3 DNA sequence: TGTGCCAGCGGGCCCGTTCTCTCTGGAAACACCATATATTTT.

This clone appeared once. This chain joins TRBV2 and TRBJ1-2, with 7 positions matching TRBD1. Trimming at V came to 5 bases and at J to 4 bases, leaving 4 bases not matched to a gene. Germline CDR1 is SNHLY and CDR2 is FYNNEI. The CDR3 has 13 residues. Here the CDR3 DNA reads TGTGCCAGCAGTAGACAGGGTGGCTATGGCTACACCTTC. Protein: CASSRQGGYGYTF.

CDR3 bases: TGTGCCAGCAGCAAGGGGCAGGGGGCAGGAAGCAATCAGCCCCAGCATTTT. It translates to CASSKGQGAGSNQPQHF. The chain combines TRBV21-1 with TRBJ1-5; TRBD1, the table's D call, was not compared with the DNA. TRBV21-1 is a pseudogene. This CDR3 comprises 17 residues.

The chain recombines TRBV18 with TRBJ2-2, with a possible D match to TRBD1 (6 bases). This CDR3 has 16 amino acids. The germline gives CDR1 KGHSH, CDR2 LQKENI. V was trimmed by 2 bases and J by 3 bases, leaving 13 bases between them. In nucleotides, the CDR3 is TGTGCCAGCTCACCAGGATCAGGGGTCGACACCGGGGAGCTGTTTTTT. Translating gives CASSPGSGVDTGELFF.

This chain uses TRBV5-1 with TRBJ2-3; TRBD2 agrees at 7 bases. The germline gives CDR1 SGHRS, CDR2 YFSETQ. With 4 bases clipped from V and 2 bases from J, the junction kept 4 bases outside the gene matches. CDR3 length equals 14 residues. CDR3 region: CASSISGDTDTQYF. The CDR3 coding sequence is TGCGCCAGCAGCATCAGCGGGGACACAGATACGCAGTATTTT.